Listed below are T cell receptor beta chains from one sample, sequenced in a study of early T cells in non-severe SARS-CoV-2 infection. TCRdb passed the 5' RACE reads through MiXCR, listing each CDR3 protein once. Altogether about 97,000 distinct CDR3 sequences are present, around 10% being singletons, with the ten largest covering approximately 4.5%. Here the sequenced sample was whole blood, taken at baseline. The source of these receptors is an adult who was a healthcare worker with PCR-confirmed SARS-CoV-2 infection or an uninfected control (not recorded which). CDR3s include the opening cysteine and the closing phenylalanine or tryptophan. The order of the fields is D gene, V gene, J gene, clone size, CDR3 DNA, CDR3 protein. A D gene is named only where the DNA matches it firmly. Clone sizes are given selectively: once, few, many, or a class where the clone is expanded.

d_call: TRBD2
v_call: TRBV19
j_call: TRBJ2-1
clone_size: .
cdr3_nt: TGTGCCAGTAGATCACTAGCGGGGGGGGTATACAATGAGCAGTTCTTC
cdr3_aa: CASRSLAGGVYNEQFF

d_call: .
v_call: TRBV24-1
j_call: TRBJ2-5
clone_size: few
cdr3_nt: TGTGCCACCAGTGATCCACCCCGCCAGGATTACCAAGAGACCCAGTACTTC
cdr3_aa: CATSDPPRQDYQETQYF

d_call: .
v_call: TRBV5-1
j_call: TRBJ1-1
clone_size: .
cdr3_nt: TGCGCCAGCAGCCCCAGGGGAAGGAACACTGAAGCTTTCTTT
cdr3_aa: CASSPRGRNTEAFF

d_call: TRBD1
v_call: TRBV18
j_call: TRBJ2-2
clone_size: .
cdr3_nt: TGTGCCAGCTCACCTCCCGGGACAGGAGGAGGCACCGGGGAGCTGTTTTTT
cdr3_aa: CASSPPGTGGGTGELFF

d_call: .
v_call: TRBV28
j_call: TRBJ2-3
clone_size: .
cdr3_nt: TGTGCCAGCAGTTCCGACAGGTACACAGATACGCAGTATTTT
cdr3_aa: CASSSDRYTDTQYF

d_call: .
v_call: TRBV7-2
j_call: TRBJ1-4
clone_size: few
cdr3_nt: TGTGCCAGCAGCCCCCATGGGGCTAATGAAAAACTGTTTTTT
cdr3_aa: CASSPHGANEKLFF

d_call: .
v_call: TRBV29-1
j_call: TRBJ2-4
clone_size: .
cdr3_nt: TGCAGCGTTGAAGGGATCCCCGAAAACATTCAGTACTTC
cdr3_aa: CSVEGIPENIQYF

d_call: TRBD2
v_call: TRBV7-9
j_call: TRBJ2-2
clone_size: many
cdr3_nt: TGTGCCAGCAGCCGGTCCGGTAGCGGGAGGTACACCGGGGAGCTGTTTTTT
cdr3_aa: CASSRSGSGRYTGELFF

d_call: TRBD2
v_call: TRBV7-2
j_call: TRBJ2-3
clone_size: many
cdr3_nt: TGTGCCAGCAGCTTCGGCGGGGGTACAGATACGCAGTATTTT
cdr3_aa: CASSFGGGTDTQYF

d_call: .
v_call: TRBV7-2
j_call: TRBJ1-2
clone_size: many
cdr3_nt: TGTGCCAGCAGCTCCTTAAACTATGGCTACACCTTC
cdr3_aa: CASSSLNYGYTF

d_call: TRBD2
v_call: TRBV7-9
j_call: TRBJ2-2
clone_size: few
cdr3_nt: TGTGCCAGCAGCTTACTTCCGGGGGGGAACACCGGGGAGCTGTTTTTT
cdr3_aa: CASSLLPGGNTGELFF

d_call: TRBD1
v_call: TRBV7-2
j_call: TRBJ2-1
clone_size: .
cdr3_nt: TGTGCCAGCAGCTCAATGACAGGGAAGGACAATGAGCAGTTCTTC
cdr3_aa: CASSSMTGKDNEQFF

d_call: .
v_call: TRBV13
j_call: TRBJ2-7
clone_size: few
cdr3_nt: TGTGCCAGCAGCTTCGGACAGTACGAGCAGTACTTC
cdr3_aa: CASSFGQYEQYF

d_call: .
v_call: TRBV20-1
j_call: TRBJ2-1
clone_size: many
cdr3_nt: TGCAGCGCTAGTATGCTAGATCGATACAATGAGCAGTTCTTC
cdr3_aa: CSASMLDRYNEQFF

d_call: TRBD2
v_call: TRBV19
j_call: TRBJ2-5
clone_size: few
cdr3_nt: TGTGCCAGTAGTACGACTAGCGGGAGATCAGAGACCCAGTACTTC
cdr3_aa: CASSTTSGRSETQYF

d_call: .
v_call: TRBV29-1
j_call: TRBJ2-7
clone_size: .
cdr3_nt: TGCAGCGCAATGATACAGGGATACGAGCAGTACTTC
cdr3_aa: CSAMIQGYEQYF

d_call: TRBD2
v_call: TRBV4-2
j_call: TRBJ2-3
clone_size: .
cdr3_nt: TGTGCCAGCAGCCAAGAGACTAGCGGGGGAACAGATACGCAGTATTTT
cdr3_aa: CASSQETSGGTDTQYF

d_call: .
v_call: TRBV5-4
j_call: TRBJ2-3
clone_size: medium-sized
cdr3_nt: TGTGCCAGCAGCTTGGCTAGCGCCGGTACGCAGTATTTT
cdr3_aa: CASSLASAGTQYF

d_call: .
v_call: TRBV20-1
j_call: TRBJ1-1
clone_size: few
cdr3_nt: TGCAGTGCTAGAGACCGGACGGGTTACACTGAAGCTTTCTTT
cdr3_aa: CSARDRTGYTEAFF

d_call: TRBD2
v_call: TRBV7-9
j_call: TRBJ2-1
clone_size: few
cdr3_nt: TGTGCCAGCAGCGGGACTAGCGGACACAATGAGCAGTTCTTC
cdr3_aa: CASSGTSGHNEQFF

d_call: .
v_call: TRBV5-1
j_call: TRBJ2-1
clone_size: many
cdr3_nt: TGCGCCAGCAGGAAAGGGTTAGACAATGAGCAGTTCTTC
cdr3_aa: CASRKGLDNEQFF

d_call: .
v_call: TRBV18
j_call: TRBJ2-7
clone_size: .
cdr3_nt: TGTGCCAGCTCAGCATCTAGCTACGAGCAGTACTTC
cdr3_aa: CASSASSYEQYF

d_call: TRBD2
v_call: TRBV6-5
j_call: TRBJ2-7
clone_size: .
cdr3_nt: TGTGCCAGCAGTTACTCGACGGGACTAGCGGGAGTACGGGGCGAGCAGTACTTC
cdr3_aa: CASSYSTGLAGVRGEQYF

d_call: .
v_call: TRBV20-1
j_call: TRBJ1-1
clone_size: .
cdr3_nt: TGCAGTGCTTCGGTGGGGTTTTACACTGAAGCTTTCTTT
cdr3_aa: CSASVGFYTEAFF

d_call: .
v_call: TRBV2
j_call: TRBJ2-3
clone_size: few
cdr3_nt: TGTGCCAGCAGTGGGCGGGTCCTCACAGATACGCAGTATTTT
cdr3_aa: CASSGRVLTDTQYF

d_call: .
v_call: TRBV6-1
j_call: TRBJ1-3
clone_size: .
cdr3_nt: TGTGCCAGCAGTGAAGATCTTGGACGGAGCTCTGGAAACACCATATATTTT
cdr3_aa: CASSEDLGRSSGNTIYF

d_call: .
v_call: TRBV4-1
j_call: TRBJ2-2
clone_size: .
cdr3_nt: TGCGCCAGCAGCACCCGACGCCCGCCGAACACCGGGGAGCTGTTTTTT
cdr3_aa: CASSTRRPPNTGELFF

d_call: .
v_call: TRBV4-3
j_call: TRBJ2-5
clone_size: few
cdr3_nt: TGCGCCAGCAGCCAAGGGGGATCGACAGGAATCGGGGAGACCCAGTACTTC
cdr3_aa: CASSQGGSTGIGETQYF

d_call: TRBD1
v_call: TRBV11-2
j_call: TRBJ2-2
clone_size: few
cdr3_nt: TGTGCCAGCAGCTTAGGCTTAGGTACACAGGGGAGGAACACCGGGGAGCTGTTTTTT
cdr3_aa: CASSLGLGTQGRNTGELFF

d_call: TRBD1
v_call: TRBV5-1
j_call: TRBJ2-3
clone_size: .
cdr3_nt: TGCGCCAGCAGCTTGGAGGGAGGACAGGGGTCGGGAGATACGCAGTATTTT
cdr3_aa: CASSLEGGQGSGDTQYF

d_call: TRBD1
v_call: TRBV6-1
j_call: TRBJ1-5
clone_size: many
cdr3_nt: TGTGCCACTTCCGGGACAGGGAGGCATCAGCCCCAGCATTTT
cdr3_aa: CATSGTGRHQPQHF

d_call: TRBD1
v_call: TRBV7-9
j_call: TRBJ2-5
clone_size: few
cdr3_nt: TGTGCCAGCAGCCCCGGGGACAGAGACGAAGAGACCCAGTACTTC
cdr3_aa: CASSPGDRDEETQYF